This TCR beta chain was observed in a study of blood T cell repertoires in COVID-19. At the level of the study: Italy, Spain and the United States were the sources of the convalescent and acute COVID-19 samples. Sources were T cells, B-cell-depleted T cells, or PBMCs; the material itself was cDNA or gDNA.

Authors' data handling: By means of reference gene primer amplification, nucleated cell counts were estimated. Some clones are missing from TCRdb's copy, which holds only in-frame ones; the method was immunoSEQ multiplex PCR. That table supplies the V and J calls and clone size; D and trimming were determined from the DNA. The table lists 130,000 to 150,000 clones, 70% to 80% of them singletons. This receptor was identified in a man between 60 and 75 years old with acute or convalescent COVID-19. Sequencing was performed on peripheral blood.

CDR3 nucleotides: TGTGCCAGCAGTTACCGGGGGAACACTGAAGCTTTCTTT. This translates into CASSYRGNTEAFF. This chain joins TRBV6-5 and TRBJ1-1; D unclear. V was clipped by 2 bases and J by 1 base, with 5 bases between them. There are 13 residues in the CDR3. Germline CDR1 and CDR2: MNHEY and SVGAGI.